Shown below are 22 T cell receptor beta chains from a single sample sequenced in a study of CD8 T cells in Susac syndrome. Reverse transcription of roughly 0.45 to 1 ug RNA was performed with random hexamers. Each CDR3 protein gets one entry after TCRdb re-called the immunoSEQ multiplex PCR reads with MiXCR. The profile covers about 200,000 distinct CDR3 sequences, with 95% appearing a single time and 0.082% taken by the ten largest. Sequencing was performed on CD4+ T cells from PBMCs. The receptors here all came from a human donor with multiple sclerosis.

The chain has TRBV2 and TRBJ1-5; 7 bases line up with TRBD1. The CDR3 spans 14 residues. Unmatched junction bases numbered 9, after V lost 8 bases and J lost 5 bases. Germline assignment: CDR1 SNHLY and CDR2 FYNNEI. Written as DNA, the CDR3 is TGTGCCAGCTCGGGGACAGCTAGTTATCAGCCCCAGCATTTT. It is translated as CASSGTASYQPQHF.

The chain joins TRBV5-1 to TRBJ2-7, with D hard to call. The CDR3 runs to 14 residues. Germline CDR1 SGHRS, CDR2 YFSETQ. Trimming removed 1 base from V and 2 bases from J, with 10 bases in between. The CDR3 spells CASSLQTGPYEQYV. The CDR3 DNA sequence: TGCGCCAGCAGCTTGCAGACTGGTCCCTACGAGCAGTACGTC.

The rearrangement links TRBV29-1 to TRBJ1-2; a possible D gene is TRBD1 (5 bases). V dropped 4 bases and J dropped 5 bases, with 11 bases sitting between them. The germline V gene has CDR1 SQVTM and CDR2 ANQGSEA. This CDR3 has 12 residues. This chain's CDR3 is CSVASGIYGYTF. As DNA, the CDR3 is TGCAGCGTTGCGTCAGGGATTTATGGCTACACCTTC.

The V call is TRBV27, the J call TRBJ1-5, with D possibly matching TRBD1 (6 bases). CDR1 is MNHEY, CDR2 SMNVEV, per germline (reference sequence). This CDR3 comprises 13 residues. The V gene lost 6 bases and the J gene lost 5 bases, with 11 bases spanning the gap. The CDR3: CASRDRIYQPQHF. The DNA for the CDR3 is TGTGCCAGCAGGGACAGAATTTATCAGCCCCAGCATTTT.

V is TRBV12-3 or TRBV12-4 and J is TRBJ2-3, with D perhaps TRBD1 (5 bases). There are 15 residues in the CDR3. V was shortened by 5 bases and J by 2 bases, with 14 bases between the two germline ends. The CDR3 bases are TGTGCCAGCAGTCACCCCCAGGGCCCCACAGATACGCAGTATTTT. Its translation is CASSHPQGPTDTQYF.

V gene TRBV5-1 combines with J gene TRBJ2-3, with TRBD1 matching over 10 bases. The CDR3 is 14 residues long. The V and J ends lost 4 bases and 3 bases, in that order; junction bases with no gene match: 2. In germline, CDR1 is SGHRS, CDR2 YFSETQ. This CDR3 is CASSTGQGTDTQYF. CDR3 sequence (DNA): TGCGCCAGCAGCACGGGACAGGGGACAGATACGCAGTATTTT.

This chain links TRBV19 with TRBJ1-1; D not certain. V dropped 4 bases and J dropped 5 bases, with 17 bases sitting between them. CDR3 size: 15 residues. CDR1 and CDR2 (germline): LNHDA, SQIVND (reference sequence). Here the CDR3 DNA reads TGTGCCAGTAGTACGATACCTGACTCGGGTACTGAAGCTTTCTTT. Protein product: CASSTIPDSGTEAFF.

The chain joins TRBV20-1 to TRBJ2-1, with TRBD2 matching 7 bases. Germline lookup yields CDR1 DFQATT and CDR2 SNEGSKA (reference sequence). The CDR3 is 12 amino acids. V lost 4 bases, J lost 8 bases, and 5 bases stayed unmatched. The CDR3 here is CSAKGGNDEQFF. DNA of the CDR3: TGCAGTGCTAAGGGAGGGAACGATGAGCAGTTCTTC.

The J gene is TRBJ2-5, the V gene TRBV5-1; no clear D gene. CDR3 length: 12 residues. Trimming left V 4 bases short and J 5 bases short, with 9 bases between. The germline V gene encodes CDR1 SGHRS and CDR2 YFSETQ. The CDR3 DNA follows: TGCGCCAGCAGCCGTGATACGGAGACCCAGTACTTC. Residues: CASSRDTETQYF.

J is TRBJ2-1 and V is TRBV20-1; D is perhaps TRBD1 or TRBD2 (6 bases each). The CDR3 extends over 12 amino acids. V shed 4 bases and J shed 5 bases, with 9 bases lying between them. Germline V gene sequence: CDR1 DFQATT, CDR2 SNEGSKA (reference sequence). The DNA of the CDR3 is TGCAGTGCTAACGGGGGCCACAATGAGCAGTTCTTC. Translating gives CSANGGHNEQFF.

V is TRBV19 and J is TRBJ2-1; possibly TRBD1 or TRBD2 for D (5 bases each). The germline V and J ends were trimmed by 6 bases and 8 bases, with 14 bases remaining between them. Germline V lookup: CDR1 LNHDA, CDR2 SQIVND (reference sequence). The CDR3 extends over 13 amino acids. The CDR3 here is CASRPRGSDEQFF. CDR3 coding DNA: TGTGCCAGTAGACCGAGGGGCTCGGATGAGCAGTTCTTC.

The chain carries TRBV6-5 and TRBJ2-1; tentative D call: TRBD2 (6 bases). V lost 0 bases and J lost 6, with 9 bases in between. In germline, CDR1 is MNHEY, CDR2 SVGAGI. The CDR3 extends over 14 amino acids. The CDR3 loop reads CASSYSPSVNEQFF. As DNA, the CDR3 is TGTGCCAGCAGTTACTCGCCTAGCGTCAATGAGCAGTTCTTC.

This clonotype was observed a handful of times. This chain connects TRBV12-3 or TRBV12-4 to TRBJ2-1; a possible D gene is TRBD2 (7 bases). Deletions cut 3 bases from V and 7 bases from J, with 13 bases between. CDR3 length equals 14 residues. Here the CDR3 reads CASSFRGGANEQFF. CDR3 nucleotide sequence: TGTGCCAGCAGTTTTCGAGGGGGGGCGAATGAGCAGTTCTTC.

The genes are TRBV20-1 and TRBJ2-3; TRBD2 matches 8 bases. V was clipped by 7 bases and J by 5 bases; unmatched bases: 8. CDR3 length: 13 residues. CDR1 and CDR2 from the germline V gene are DFQATT and SNEGSKA (reference sequence). The CDR3 DNA sequence: TGCAGTGGGTCAGTAGCGGGGAGAGATACGCAGTATTTT. It specifies CSGSVAGRDTQYF.

V usage is TRBV19 and J usage is TRBJ1-5; perhaps TRBD1 as D (5 bases). Trimming took 10 bases from V and 7 from J, leaving 17 bases between them. The germline gives CDR1 LNHDA, CDR2 SQIVND (reference sequence). This CDR3 is built from 13 residues. The CDR3 DNA sequence: TGTGCCATGACGAGGGGAAAACGGCAGCCCCAGCATTTT. Translation: CAMTRGKRQPQHF.

This chain links TRBV9 with TRBJ1-4; D is ambiguous. Trimming removed 0 bases at V and 4 bases at J, with 7 bases between. The CDR3 is 14 amino acids. Per germline, CDR1 SGDLS and CDR2 YYNGEE. The CDR3 DNA reads as TGTGCCAGCAGCGTAGGTGCTAGTAATGAAAAACTGTTTTTT. The encoded protein is CASSVGASNEKLFF.

This chain links TRBV4-1 with TRBJ2-5; maybe TRBD2 (7 bases). The ends were cut back, 4 bases at V and 8 bases at J, with 17 bases in the middle. Germline V gene lookup returns CDR1 MGHRA and CDR2 YSYEKL. The CDR3 length is 14 residues. The CDR3 DNA reads as TGCGCCAGCAGCCCCCTCGGGGGGCTTCGTACCCAGTACTTC. Protein: CASSPLGGLRTQYF.

The gene calls are TRBV9 and TRBJ2-3, with 10 bases matching TRBD2. The V gene's germline CDR1 is SGDLS and CDR2 YYNGEE. Trimming at V came to 0 bases and at J to 1 base, leaving 5 bases not matched to a gene. The CDR3 contains 17 residues. The CDR3 DNA sequence: TGTGCCAGCAGCGTAGCTGGAGGACTAGCGGGCACAGATACGCAGTATTTT. This encodes CASSVAGGLAGTDTQYF.

The chain has TRBV20-1 and TRBJ2-5; 10 positions match TRBD2. With 3 bases clipped from V and 4 bases from J, the junction kept 11 bases outside the gene matches. Germline V gene lookup returns CDR1 DFQATT and CDR2 SNEGSKA (reference sequence). The CDR3 extends over 16 amino acids. The CDR3 protein is CSASGAPSGGGETQYF. The CDR3 coding sequence is TGCAGTGCTAGTGGGGCCCCTAGCGGGGGTGGAGAGACCCAGTACTTC.

The chain uses TRBV4-1 and TRBJ2-2, with D possibly matching TRBD1 (6 bases). CDR1 is MGHRA and CDR2 is YSYEKL in the germline V gene. Trimming removed 3 bases from V and 5 bases from J, with 13 bases in between. The CDR3 length is 15 residues. CDR3 protein: CASSQNRVGTGELFF. In nucleotides, the CDR3 is TGCGCCAGCAGCCAGAACAGGGTTGGGACCGGGGAGCTGTTTTTT.

This clonotype was seen a few times. The gene calls are TRBV7-8 and TRBJ2-1, with D unresolved. Germline assignment: CDR1 SGHVS and CDR2 FQNEAQ. The CDR3 has 11 residues. Trimming shortened V by 3 bases and J by 5 bases, and 2 bases separated the two germline ends. CDR3 protein: CASSLNNEQFF. CDR3 nucleotides: TGTGCCAGCAGCTTGAACAATGAGCAGTTCTTC.

As for this clonotype: A read error is possible here, since a much larger clone lies one base away. The CDR3 reads CASTLNTEAFF. CDR3 coding DNA: TGTGCCAGCACCCTGAACACTGAAGCTTTCTTT. The J gene is TRBJ1-1, the V gene TRBV6-6, with D unresolved. The CDR3 covers 11 residues. The germline V gene encodes CDR1 MNHNY and CDR2 SVGAGI (reference sequence). Trimming stripped 7 bases from V and 0 bases from J, with 3 bases between.